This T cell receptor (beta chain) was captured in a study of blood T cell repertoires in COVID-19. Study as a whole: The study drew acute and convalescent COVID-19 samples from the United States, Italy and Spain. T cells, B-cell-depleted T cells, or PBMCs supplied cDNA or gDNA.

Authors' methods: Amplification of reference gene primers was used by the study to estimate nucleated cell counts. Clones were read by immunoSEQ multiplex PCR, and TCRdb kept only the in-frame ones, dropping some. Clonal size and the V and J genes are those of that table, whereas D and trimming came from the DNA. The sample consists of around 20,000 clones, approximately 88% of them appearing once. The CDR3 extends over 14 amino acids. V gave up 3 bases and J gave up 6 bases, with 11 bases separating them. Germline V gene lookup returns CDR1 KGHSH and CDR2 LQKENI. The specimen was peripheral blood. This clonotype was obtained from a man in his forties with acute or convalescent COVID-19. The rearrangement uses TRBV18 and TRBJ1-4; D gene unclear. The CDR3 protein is CASSPTLGDEKLFF. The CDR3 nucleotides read TGTGCCAGCTCACCGACCCTCGGGGATGAAAAACTGTTTTTT.